This T cell receptor (beta chain) is drawn from a study of T cells after yellow fever vaccination (dated by TCRdb to between 2019 and 2020). Background on the whole study: The SMART-Seq v4 Ultra Low Input RNA kit was used to prepare libraries from fractions with low cell numbers. Blood was collected at multiple timepoints before and after primary and secondary immunization, and bulk PBMC replicates and cell subsets were isolated. Two healthy male donors, one aged 18 to 30 and one aged 30 to 39 years, were included in the cohort. To follow T-cell clones before and after both primary and booster YFV17D yellow fever vaccination, bulk TCR alpha and beta repertoires underwent longitudinal sequencing.

With respect to this clonotype: Its binding antigen is unknown. Nothing much larger sits one base from this clone, and base qualities are not available.

Counted from cysteine to phenylalanine, this CDR3 has 12 amino acids. Of the read, only the CDR3 DNA is kept; its 36 bases are in frame from base 1. V is cut by 0 bases and J by 10 bases, and the space between the germline ends is 4 bases. CDR1 and CDR2 were assigned from the germline V gene (reference sequence) as SEHNR and FQNEAQ. Overall study results and their limits: Most clones expanded after primary vaccination (around 97% of CD4 and 88% of CD8) were re-detected after the booster, suggesting that broad memory maintenance occurred. The study included only a couple of donors, which limits how far the findings can be generalized. The secondary T-cell response was found to be weaker but faster than the primary response, with a peak reached on day 5 rather than on day 15. A small share of clonotypes occurred in both CD4 and CD8 compartments, likely arising from convergent recombination. Because abundant contaminating clonotypes from the bulk population could be contained in FACS-sorted repertoires, computational filtering was required.

TCR cDNA was synthesized by 5'RACE template switching, which introduced a universal primer site and unique molecular identifiers. Priming for cDNA synthesis came from both the TCR alpha and TCR beta constant segments. Library amplification involved two PCR steps, and the second step added sample barcodes and sequencing adapters. Sequencing of libraries was performed on Illumina HiSeq 2500 (2x100 bp) or NovaSeq (2x150 bp). The study's own analysis went as follows. Demultiplexing of reads and collapsing into UMI consensus sequences were performed with MIGEC, and V(D)J alignment was carried out with MiXCR. Vaccine-responding clonotypes were defined with edgeR using replicate PBMC samples, requiring FDR below 0.01 and a log2 fold change above 5 up to day 15. CD4 or CD8 identity was assigned to each bulk clonotype according to whether the clonotype was present at higher abundance in the sequenced CD4 repertoire or the sequenced CD8 repertoire. TCRdb redid the processing of the public reads, applying fastp at Q25 and MiXCR, and retained in-frame beta chains. Each CDR3 protein appears once, grouped with its most common genes and DNA. TCRdb, not the authors, supplied the V and J calls. In all, the sample holds 60,000 to 85,000 distinct CDR3 sequences, and more than 5.5% of those were seen once. The ten largest make up 30% to 45% of the sample.

In light of the paper, this sample's treatment or condition label describes: live attenuated yellow fever vaccine strain. PBMCs were isolated from peripheral blood using a standard Ficoll-Paque protocol. CD4 and CD8 T-cell fractions were isolated with Dynabeads CD4 and CD8 positive selection kits. TriZol was used to extract RNA from bulk PBMCs, from CD4 and CD8 fractions, and from dextramer-positive and dextramer-negative fractions. This TCR was sampled from a man in his late teens or twenties who received the YFV17D yellow fever vaccine. This chain joins TRBV7-9 to TRBJ1-6, with no reliable assignment of the D segment. Sequences were derived from CD8+ T cells sorted from PBMCs, sampled 4 to 5 days after the first yellow fever vaccination. The nucleotide sequence reads as follows: TGTGCCAGCAGCTTAGCTGGATCACCCCTCCACTTT. Its translation reads: CASSLAGSPLHF.